A selection of T cell receptor beta chains follows, all from one sample in a study of Ad26.COV2.S vaccination and SARS-CoV-2 variants. The data were produced by immunoSEQ multiplex PCR, yet TCRdb's version contains in-frame clones alone and is incomplete. The data show hundreds of thousands of clones, roughly 90% seen once. The input for sequencing was peripheral blood, taken in a trial of Ad26.COV2.S vaccine versus placebo. The receptors stem from a person between 18 and 59 years old who received the Ad26.COV2.S COVID-19 vaccine or a placebo. The CDR3 runs from the conserved cysteine through the conserved F or W. The D gene is left open where the match is weak. Size tells how often a clone was seen (once, few, many) or the class of an expanded clone, and some rows leave it out.

size | length | J | D | V | CDR3 | DNA
. | 16 | TRBJ1-4 | TRBD1 | TRBV5-1 | CASSNSGQGRFEKLFF | TGCGCCAGCAGCAATTCAGGACAGGGGAGGTTTGAAAAACTGTTTTTT
once | 15 | TRBJ2-3 | . | TRBV18 | CASSTAGGPRDTQYF | TGTGCCAGCTCAACCGCCGGGGGGCCTAGGGATACGCAGTATTTT
once | 13 | TRBJ2-7 | . | TRBV27 | CASRGDSSYEQYF | TGTGCCAGCAGAGGAGACAGCTCCTACGAGCAGTACTTC
. | 13 | TRBJ2-7 | TRBD1 | TRBV2 | CASSVTGDYEQYF | TGTGCCAGCAGTGTGACAGGGGACTACGAGCAGTACTTC
. | 15 | TRBJ1-5 | . | TRBV27 | CASSLIPGSGQPQHF | TGTGCCAGCAGTTTAATCCCAGGGTCGGGACAGCCCCAGCATTTT
. | 15 | TRBJ2-3 | . | TRBV20-1 | CSASRPEGFADTQYF | TGCAGTGCTAGTCGACCCGAGGGCTTCGCAGATACGCAGTATTTT
. | 13 | TRBJ1-2 | TRBD1 | TRBV2 | CASSLQGNYGYTF | TGTGCCAGCAGCCTACAGGGGAACTATGGCTACACCTTC
. | 13 | TRBJ2-1 | TRBD1 | TRBV19 | CASSLRGINEQFF | TGTGCCAGTAGCCTCAGGGGGATCAATGAGCAGTTCTTC
. | 14 | TRBJ1-6 | . | TRBV7-9 | CASSLDSNNSPLHF | TGTGCCAGCAGCTTAGACAGCAATAATTCACCCCTCCACTTT
. | 14 | TRBJ2-2 | . | TRBV5-1 | CASRRGGFTGELFF | TGCGCCAGCAGAAGAGGGGGGTTTACCGGGGAGCTGTTTTTT
. | 15 | TRBJ2-6 | TRBD1 | TRBV10-3 | CAIQGALTGANVLTF | TGTGCCATACAGGGGGCTTTAACTGGGGCCAACGTCCTGACTTTC
. | 13 | TRBJ2-2 | . | TRBV7-6 | CASSPWGSGELFF | TGTGCCAGCAGCCCCTGGGGGTCCGGGGAGCTGTTTTTT
. | 15 | TRBJ1-6 | TRBD1 | TRBV27 | CATSDRDSLNSPLHF | TGTGCCACCTCTGACCGGGACAGTCTTAATTCACCCCTCCACTTT
. | 13 | TRBJ1-2 | . | TRBV9 | CASSVDSLRGYTF | TGTGCCAGCAGCGTGGATAGCCTCAGGGGCTACACCTTC
. | 14 | TRBJ2-1 | TRBD2 | TRBV7-9 | CASRPGGLDNEQFF | TGTGCCAGCAGACCTGGGGGACTAGACAATGAGCAGTTCTTC
few | 16 | TRBJ2-1 | TRBD2 | TRBV9 | CASSVGSSGRATEQFF | TGTGCCAGCAGCGTAGGTTCAAGCGGGAGGGCCACTGAGCAGTTCTTC
. | 15 | TRBJ2-1 | TRBD2 | TRBV6-5 | CASSPAAGGRNEQFF | TGTGCCAGCAGCCCCGCGGCGGGGGGACGGAATGAGCAGTTCTTC
. | 14 | TRBJ1-2 | TRBD1 | TRBV27 | CASRSQGANYGYTF | TGTGCCAGCAGATCACAGGGGGCTAACTATGGCTACACCTTC
. | 13 | TRBJ1-2 | . | TRBV7-2 | CASSLAGSYGYTF | TGTGCCAGCAGCTTAGCAGGGTCCTATGGCTACACCTTC
. | 14 | TRBJ2-1 | . | TRBV30 | CAWSVLGPPEEQFF | TGTGCCTGGAGTGTATTGGGTCCCCCCGAGGAGCAGTTCTTC
. | 15 | TRBJ2-3 | TRBD1 | TRBV7-7 | CASSAGQGGTDTQYF | TGTGCCAGCAGCGCGGGACAGGGGGGCACAGATACGCAGTATTTT
. | 15 | TRBJ2-7 | TRBD2 | TRBV6-5 | CASSSNPGPAGEQYF | TGTGCCAGCAGCTCGAATCCGGGACCAGCGGGGGAGCAGTACTTC
. | 14 | TRBJ1-1 | . | TRBV6-5 | CASIPVPPSAEAFF | TGTGCCAGCATCCCCGTCCCCCCGAGTGCTGAAGCTTTCTTT
. | 15 | TRBJ2-3 | . | TRBV30 | CAWSGSGSSTDTQYF | TGTGCCTGGTCCGGGAGCGGGTCCAGCACAGATACGCAGTATTTT
. | 16 | TRBJ2-3 | . | TRBV4-2 | CASSQEYGSGTDTQYF | TGTGCCAGCAGCCAAGAATACGGGAGCGGCACAGATACGCAGTATTTT
. | 13 | TRBJ1-5 | . | TRBV6-6 | CASSYAAEEPQHF | TGTGCCAGCAGTTACGCAGCAGAGGAGCCCCAGCATTTT
. | 13 | TRBJ2-3 | . | TRBV27 | CASRPRDPDTQYF | TGTGCCAGCAGACCCCGGGACCCAGATACGCAGTATTTT
few | 16 | TRBJ2-3 | TRBD2 | TRBV7-9 | CASSLAGGWSTDTQYF | TGTGCCAGCAGTCTAGCGGGAGGATGGAGCACAGATACGCAGTATTTT
. | 15 | TRBJ2-3 | TRBD2 | TRBV5-1 | CASSLASGSTDTQYF | TGCGCCAGCAGCTTGGCTAGCGGCAGCACAGATACGCAGTATTTT
. | 13 | TRBJ1-2 | TRBD1 | TRBV18 | CASSPGQGESYTF | TGTGCCAGCTCGCCGGGACAGGGAGAGAGTTACACCTTC
. | 13 | TRBJ1-1 | . | TRBV19 | CASSIGWNTEAFF | TGTGCCAGTAGTATAGGGTGGAACACTGAAGCTTTCTTT
. | 15 | TRBJ2-5 | TRBD1 | TRBV5-1 | CASSLAEDRGETQYF | TGCGCCAGCAGCTTGGCCGAGGACAGGGGTGAGACCCAGTACTTC
few | 15 | TRBJ1-6 | . | TRBV6-2/TRBV6-3 | CASSIQSSAFPPLHF | TGTGCCAGCAGCATACAGAGTTCAGCCTTTCCACCCCTCCACTTT
. | 15 | TRBJ2-4 | . | TRBV19 | CASSINGPTSNIQYF | TGTGCCAGTAGTATAAATGGACCAACCTCAAACATTCAGTACTTC
. | 13 | TRBJ2-7 | . | TRBV13 | CASSLGTLYEQYF | TGTGCCAGCAGCTTAGGGACCCTGTACGAGCAGTACTTC